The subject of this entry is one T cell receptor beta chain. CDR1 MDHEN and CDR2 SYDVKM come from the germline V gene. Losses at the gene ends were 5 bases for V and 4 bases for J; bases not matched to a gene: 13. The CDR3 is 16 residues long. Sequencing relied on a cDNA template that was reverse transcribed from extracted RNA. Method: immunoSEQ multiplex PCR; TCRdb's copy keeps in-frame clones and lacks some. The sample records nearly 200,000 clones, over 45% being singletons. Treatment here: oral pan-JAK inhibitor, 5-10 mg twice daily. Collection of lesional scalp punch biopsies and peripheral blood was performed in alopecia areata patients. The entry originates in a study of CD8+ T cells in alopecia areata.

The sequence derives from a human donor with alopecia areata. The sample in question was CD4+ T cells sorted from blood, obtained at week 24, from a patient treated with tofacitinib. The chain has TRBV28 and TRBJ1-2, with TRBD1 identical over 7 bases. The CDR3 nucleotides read TGTGCCAGCAGTGAGACGACAGGGACACCAGTCTATGGCTACACCTTC. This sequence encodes CASSETTGTPVYGYTF.